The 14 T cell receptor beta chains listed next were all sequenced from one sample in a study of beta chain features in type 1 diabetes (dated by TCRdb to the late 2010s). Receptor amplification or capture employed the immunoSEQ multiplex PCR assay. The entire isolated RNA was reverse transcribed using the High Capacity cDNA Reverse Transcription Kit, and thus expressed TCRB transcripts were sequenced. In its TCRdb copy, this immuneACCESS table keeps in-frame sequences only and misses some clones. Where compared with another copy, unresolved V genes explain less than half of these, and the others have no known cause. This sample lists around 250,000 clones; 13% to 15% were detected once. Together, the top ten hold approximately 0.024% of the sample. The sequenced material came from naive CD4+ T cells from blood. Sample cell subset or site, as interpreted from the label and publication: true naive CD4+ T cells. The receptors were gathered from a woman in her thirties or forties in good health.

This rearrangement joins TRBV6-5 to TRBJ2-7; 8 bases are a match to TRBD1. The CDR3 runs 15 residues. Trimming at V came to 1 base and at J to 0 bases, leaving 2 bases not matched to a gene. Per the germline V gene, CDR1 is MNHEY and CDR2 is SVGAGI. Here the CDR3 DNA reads TGTGCCAGCAGTTACTTCGACAGGGGCTCCTACGAGCAGTACTTC. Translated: CASSYFDRGSYEQYF.

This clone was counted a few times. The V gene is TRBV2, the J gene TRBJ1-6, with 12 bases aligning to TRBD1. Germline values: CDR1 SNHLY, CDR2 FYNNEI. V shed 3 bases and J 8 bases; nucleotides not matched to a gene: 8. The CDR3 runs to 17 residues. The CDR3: CASSEAAGTGGDSPLHF. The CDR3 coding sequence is TGTGCCAGCAGTGAGGCGGCAGGGACAGGGGGCGATTCACCCCTCCACTTT.

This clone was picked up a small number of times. The CDR3 is CASSPTVTDTQYF. The CDR3 DNA reads TGTGCCAGCAGCCCGACAGTCACAGATACGCAGTATTTT. V and J are TRBV9 and TRBJ2-3, with D possibly TRBD1 on 5 matching bases. Deletions cut 4 bases from V and 2 bases from J, with 8 bases between. Germline V gene sequence: CDR1 SGDLS, CDR2 YYNGEE. CDR3 length: 13 amino acids.

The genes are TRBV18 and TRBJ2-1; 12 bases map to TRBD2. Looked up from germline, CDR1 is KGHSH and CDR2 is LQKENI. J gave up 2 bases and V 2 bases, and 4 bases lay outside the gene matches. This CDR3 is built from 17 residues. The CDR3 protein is CASSPSSGGATYNEQFF. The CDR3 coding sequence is TGTGCCAGCTCACCATCTAGCGGGGGGGCAACCTACAATGAGCAGTTCTTC. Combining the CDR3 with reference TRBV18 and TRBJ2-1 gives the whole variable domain NAGVMQNPRHLVRRRGQEARLRCSPMKGHSHVYWYRQLPEEGLKFMVYLQKENIIDESGMPKERFSAEFPKEGPSILRIQQVVRGDSAAYFCASSPSSGGATYNEQFFGPGTRLTVL.

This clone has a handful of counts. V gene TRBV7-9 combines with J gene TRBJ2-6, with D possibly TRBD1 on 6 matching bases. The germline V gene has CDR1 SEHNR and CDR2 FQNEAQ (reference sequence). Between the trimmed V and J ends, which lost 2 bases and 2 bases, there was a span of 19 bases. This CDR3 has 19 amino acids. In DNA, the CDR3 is TGTGCCAGCAGCTTAACTCTGGGGGCAGGACGGGCTGGGGCCAACGTCCTGACTTTC. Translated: CASSLTLGAGRAGANVLTF.

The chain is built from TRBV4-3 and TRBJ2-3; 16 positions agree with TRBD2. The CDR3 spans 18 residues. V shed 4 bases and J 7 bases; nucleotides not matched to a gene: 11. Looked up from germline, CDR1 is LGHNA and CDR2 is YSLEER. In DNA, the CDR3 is TGCGCCAGCAGCCTTGGGACTAGCGGGGGGGCCGGACTCAATACGCAGTATTTT. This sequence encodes CASSLGTSGGAGLNTQYF.

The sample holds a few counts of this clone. The CDR3 region is CASSVAVVGAGGYTF. CDR3 DNA: TGTGCCAGCAGCGTAGCTGTCGTGGGGGCGGGTGGCTACACCTTC. The chain carries TRBV9 and TRBJ1-2, with a weak D call TRBD1 (6 bases). Germline V CDR1 and CDR2: SGDLS, YYNGEE. The CDR3 contains 15 residues. The V and J ends lost 0 bases and 7 bases respectively, with 16 bases between them. The entire variable domain, with the rest obtained from reference TRBV9 and TRBJ1-2, is as follows: DSGVTQTPKHLITATGQRVTLRCSPRSGDLSVYWYQQSLDQGLQFLIQYYNGEERAKGNILERFSAQQFPDLHSELNLSSLELGDSALYFCASSVAVVGAGGYTFGSGTRLTVV.

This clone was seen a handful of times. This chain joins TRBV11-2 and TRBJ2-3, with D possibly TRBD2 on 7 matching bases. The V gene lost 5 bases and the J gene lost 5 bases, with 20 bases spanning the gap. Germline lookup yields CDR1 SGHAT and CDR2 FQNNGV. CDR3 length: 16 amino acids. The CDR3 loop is CASSRLLGGAVDTQYF. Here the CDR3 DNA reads TGTGCCAGCAGCCGGTTGTTGGGGGGGGCGGTAGATACGCAGTATTTT.

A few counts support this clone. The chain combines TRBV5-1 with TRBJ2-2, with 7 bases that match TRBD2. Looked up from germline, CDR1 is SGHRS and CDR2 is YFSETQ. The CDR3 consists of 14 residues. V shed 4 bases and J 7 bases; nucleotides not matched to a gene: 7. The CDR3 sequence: CASSPPGGFGELFF. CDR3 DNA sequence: TGCGCCAGCAGCCCCCCCGGGGGGTTCGGGGAGCTGTTTTTT.

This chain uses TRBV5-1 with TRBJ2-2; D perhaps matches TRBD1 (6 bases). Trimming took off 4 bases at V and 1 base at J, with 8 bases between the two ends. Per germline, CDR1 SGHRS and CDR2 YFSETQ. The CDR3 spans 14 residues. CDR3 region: CASSGGQNTGELFF. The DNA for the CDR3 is TGCGCCAGCAGCGGGGGACAGAACACCGGGGAGCTGTTTTTT.

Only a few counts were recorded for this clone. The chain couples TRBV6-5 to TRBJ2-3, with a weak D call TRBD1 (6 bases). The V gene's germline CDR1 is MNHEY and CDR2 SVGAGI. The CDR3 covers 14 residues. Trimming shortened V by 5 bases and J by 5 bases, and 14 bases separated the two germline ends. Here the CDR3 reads CASSPLTGRDTQYF. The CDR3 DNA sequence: TGTGCCAGCAGTCCTCTTACAGGGAGAGATACGCAGTATTTT.

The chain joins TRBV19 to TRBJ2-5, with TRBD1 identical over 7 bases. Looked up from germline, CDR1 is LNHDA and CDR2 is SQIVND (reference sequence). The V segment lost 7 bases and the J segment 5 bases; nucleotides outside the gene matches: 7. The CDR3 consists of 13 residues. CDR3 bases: TGTGCCAGTACCCAGGGACAGTCCGAGACCCAGTACTTC. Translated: CASTQGQSETQYF. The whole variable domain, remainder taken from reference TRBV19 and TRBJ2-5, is DGGITQSPKYLFRKEGQNVTLSCEQNLNHDAMYWYRQDPGQGLRLIYYSQIVNDFQKGDIAEGYSVSREKKESFPLTVTSAQKNPTAFYLCASTQGQSETQYFGPGTRLLVL.

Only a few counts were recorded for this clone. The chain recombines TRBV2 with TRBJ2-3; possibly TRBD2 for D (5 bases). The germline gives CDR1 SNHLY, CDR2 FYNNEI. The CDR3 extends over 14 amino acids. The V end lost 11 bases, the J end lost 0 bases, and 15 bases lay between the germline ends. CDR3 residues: CAETAGASTDTQYF. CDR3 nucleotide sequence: TGTGCCGAAACCGCGGGTGCTAGCACAGATACGCAGTATTTT.

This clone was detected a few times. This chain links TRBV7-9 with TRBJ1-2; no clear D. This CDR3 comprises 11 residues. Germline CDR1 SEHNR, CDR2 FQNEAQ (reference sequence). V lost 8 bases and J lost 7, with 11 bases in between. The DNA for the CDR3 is TGTGCCAGCTCCCGGTTTTCTGGCTACACCTTC. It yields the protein CASSRFSGYTF.